This record covers a single T cell receptor beta chain. Its specificity is unknown. The sample belongs to a study of cytomegalovirus exposure and HLA in healthy donors. Overall study: Earlier, 200 million or so T cells were analyzed, and 95 million to 140 million unique TCR beta sequences were found among them.

The CDR3 loop spans 14 amino acids. CDR1 and CDR2 (germline): SGDLS, YYNGEE. V gave up 0 bases and J gave up 7 bases; unmatched junction bases: 6. Notes on the study in general: Sequencing likely produced, as an artifact, a cluster of highly shared sequence variants. In a later analysis, an Asian-associated ancestry cluster reportedly showed fewer N-insertions than the approximately 700-donor mean.

The PCR used 60 Vbeta and 13 Jbeta primers. Sequencing was performed with immunoSEQ multiplex PCR; in TCRdb, only in-frame clones are kept and a portion is missing. The sample shows 150,000 to 200,000 clones, around 75% of them seen only once. Sequencing was performed on PBMCs. This clonotype was sampled from a man aged 18 to 35 in good health and CMV-seropositive. The chain employs TRBV9 and TRBJ2-5, with TRBD2 identical over 7 bases. This chain's CDR3 is CASSVGVGEGTQYF. CDR3 sequence (DNA): TGTGCCAGCAGCGTAGGAGTGGGGGAGGGGACCCAGTACTTC.